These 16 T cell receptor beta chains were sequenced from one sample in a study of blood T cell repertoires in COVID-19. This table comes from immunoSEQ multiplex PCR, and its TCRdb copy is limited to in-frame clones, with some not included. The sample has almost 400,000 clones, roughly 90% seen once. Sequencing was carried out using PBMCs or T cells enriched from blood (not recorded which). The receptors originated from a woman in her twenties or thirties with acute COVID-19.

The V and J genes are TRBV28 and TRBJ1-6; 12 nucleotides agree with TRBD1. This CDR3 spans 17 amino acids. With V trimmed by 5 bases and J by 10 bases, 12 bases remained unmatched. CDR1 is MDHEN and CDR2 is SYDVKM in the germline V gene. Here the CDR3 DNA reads TGTGCCAGCAGTCCGCATCCGGGACAGGGGGCTCGATCACCCCTCCACTTT. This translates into CASSPHPGQGARSPLHF.

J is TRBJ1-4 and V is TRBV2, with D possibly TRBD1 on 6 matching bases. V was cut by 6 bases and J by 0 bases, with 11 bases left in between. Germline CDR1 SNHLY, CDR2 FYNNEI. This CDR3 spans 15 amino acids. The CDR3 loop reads CASRRGQPTNEKLFF. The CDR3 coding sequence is TGTGCCAGCAGGCGAGGACAGCCAACTAATGAAAAACTGTTTTTT.

The CDR3 protein is CASSLRLNSPLHF. The CDR3 coding sequence is TGTGCCAGCAGCTTACGACTGAATTCACCCCTCCACTTT. V usage is TRBV7-2 and J usage is TRBJ1-6; D gene ambiguous. The V gene lost 2 bases and the J gene lost 7 bases, with 6 bases spanning the gap. Germline V gene sequence: CDR1 SGHTA, CDR2 FQGNSA. This CDR3 is built from 13 residues.

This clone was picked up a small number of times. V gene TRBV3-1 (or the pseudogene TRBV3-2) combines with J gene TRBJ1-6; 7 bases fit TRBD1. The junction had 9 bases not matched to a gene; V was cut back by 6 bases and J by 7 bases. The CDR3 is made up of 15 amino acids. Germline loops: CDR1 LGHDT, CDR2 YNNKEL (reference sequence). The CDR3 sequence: CASRHTGQTNSPLHF. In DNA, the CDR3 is TGTGCCAGCAGACATACGGGACAGACAAATTCACCCCTCCACTTT.

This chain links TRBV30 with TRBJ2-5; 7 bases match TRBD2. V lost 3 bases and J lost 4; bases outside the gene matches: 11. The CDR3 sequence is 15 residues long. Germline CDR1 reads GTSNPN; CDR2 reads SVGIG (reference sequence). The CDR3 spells CAWRPSWTSAETQYF. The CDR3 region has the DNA TGTGCCTGGAGGCCCTCATGGACTAGTGCAGAGACCCAGTACTTC.

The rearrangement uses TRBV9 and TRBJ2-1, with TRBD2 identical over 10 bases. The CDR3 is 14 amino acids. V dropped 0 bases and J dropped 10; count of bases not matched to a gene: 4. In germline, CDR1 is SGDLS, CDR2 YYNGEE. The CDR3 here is CASSVGSGGLEQFF. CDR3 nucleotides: TGTGCCAGCAGCGTAGGTAGCGGGGGGTTAGAGCAGTTCTTC.

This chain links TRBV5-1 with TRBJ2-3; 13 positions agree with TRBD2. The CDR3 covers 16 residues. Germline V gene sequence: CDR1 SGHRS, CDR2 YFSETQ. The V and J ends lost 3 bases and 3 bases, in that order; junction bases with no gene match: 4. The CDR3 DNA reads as TGCGCCAGCAGCTCGGGACTAGCGGGGATTACAGATACGCAGTATTTT. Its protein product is CASSSGLAGITDTQYF.

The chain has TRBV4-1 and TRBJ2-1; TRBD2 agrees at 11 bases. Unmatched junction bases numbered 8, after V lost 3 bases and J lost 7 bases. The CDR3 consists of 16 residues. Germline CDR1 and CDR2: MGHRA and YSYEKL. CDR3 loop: CASSQLSGGALNEQFF. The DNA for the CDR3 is TGCGCCAGCAGCCAGCTTAGCGGGGGGGCATTGAATGAGCAGTTCTTC.

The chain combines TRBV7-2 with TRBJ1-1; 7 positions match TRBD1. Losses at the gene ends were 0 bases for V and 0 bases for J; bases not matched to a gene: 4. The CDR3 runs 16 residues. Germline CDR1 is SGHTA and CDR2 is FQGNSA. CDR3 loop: CASSLAAGQMNTEAFF. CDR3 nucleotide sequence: TGTGCCAGCAGCTTAGCGGCGGGACAGATGAACACTGAAGCTTTCTTT.

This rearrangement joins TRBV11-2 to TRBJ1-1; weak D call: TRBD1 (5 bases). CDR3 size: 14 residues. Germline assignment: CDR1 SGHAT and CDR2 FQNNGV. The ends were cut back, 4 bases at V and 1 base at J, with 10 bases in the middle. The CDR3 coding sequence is TGTGCCAGCAGCTCTCCGGACAAGAACACTGAAGCTTTCTTT. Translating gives CASSSPDKNTEAFF.

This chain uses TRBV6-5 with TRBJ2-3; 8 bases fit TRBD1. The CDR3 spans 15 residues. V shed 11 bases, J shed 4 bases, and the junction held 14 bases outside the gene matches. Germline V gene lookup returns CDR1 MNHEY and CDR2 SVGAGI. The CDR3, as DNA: TGTGCCGGCGACAAGGACAGGGAGGTCCCAGATACGCAGTATTTT. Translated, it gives CAGDKDREVPDTQYF.

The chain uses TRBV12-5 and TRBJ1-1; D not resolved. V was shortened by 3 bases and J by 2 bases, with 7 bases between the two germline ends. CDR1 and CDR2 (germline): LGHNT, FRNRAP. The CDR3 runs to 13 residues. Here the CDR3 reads CASGLQENTEAFF. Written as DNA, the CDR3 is TGTGCTAGTGGTTTACAAGAAAACACTGAAGCTTTCTTT. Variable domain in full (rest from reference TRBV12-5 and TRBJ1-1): DARVTQTPRHKVTEMGQEVTMRCQPILGHNTVFWYRQTMMQGLELLAYFRNRAPLDDSGMPKDRFSAEMPDATLATLKIQPSEPRDSAVYFCASGLQENTEAFFGQGTRLTVV.

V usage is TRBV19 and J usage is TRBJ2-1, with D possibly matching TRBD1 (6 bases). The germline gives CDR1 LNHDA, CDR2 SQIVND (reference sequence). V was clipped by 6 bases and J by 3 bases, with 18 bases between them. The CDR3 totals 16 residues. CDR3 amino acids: CASRPRTATNYNEQFF. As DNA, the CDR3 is TGTGCCAGTAGGCCCCGGACAGCCACCAACTACAATGAGCAGTTCTTC.

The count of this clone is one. In DNA, the CDR3 is TGTGCCAGCAGCCTACAGGGATTTAACACTGAAGCTTTCTTT. It is translated as CASSLQGFNTEAFF. V is TRBV3-1 (or the pseudogene TRBV3-2) and J is TRBJ1-1; the D gene is possibly TRBD1 (6 bases). Germline CDR1 and CDR2: LGHDT and YNNKEL (reference sequence). V lost 4 bases and J 2 bases, leaving 11 bases between the germline ends. This CDR3 contains 14 residues.

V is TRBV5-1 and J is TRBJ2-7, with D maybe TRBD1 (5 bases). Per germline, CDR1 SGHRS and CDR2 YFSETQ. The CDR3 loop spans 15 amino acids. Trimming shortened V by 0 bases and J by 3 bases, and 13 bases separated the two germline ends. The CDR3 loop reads CASSLDFAQDYEQYF. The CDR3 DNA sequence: TGCGCCAGCAGCTTGGATTTTGCACAGGACTACGAGCAGTACTTC.

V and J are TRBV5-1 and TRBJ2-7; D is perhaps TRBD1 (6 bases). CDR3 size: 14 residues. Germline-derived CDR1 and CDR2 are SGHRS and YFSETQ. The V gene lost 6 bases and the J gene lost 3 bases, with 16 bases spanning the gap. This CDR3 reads CASTRTEVSYEQYF. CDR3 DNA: TGCGCCAGCACCCGGACAGAAGTAAGCTACGAGCAGTACTTC.